The subject of this entry is one TCR beta chain. The specificity of this receptor is unknown. Within one base of it there is no much larger clone, and no base qualities were kept. This sample is part of a study of CD8 T cells in Susac syndrome (dated by TCRdb to between 2017 and 2020). Study-wide context: Of the Susac syndrome patients who were sequenced, eight were in clinical remission while about 6 had clinically active disease. At blood withdrawal, Susac syndrome patients were therapy-naive, treated with corticosteroids (with IVIg additionally given to some), or treated with IVIg alone. The study used repertoire sequencing to test whether antigen drove CD8+ T cell activation and differentiation in Susac syndrome.

Overall study results and their limits: The study acknowledged that relatively few individuals were included in the TCR sequencing and HLA analysis. The CD4+ T cell repertoire of patients with Susac syndrome showed no detectable clonal expansion.

Peripheral blood CD8+ and CD4+ T cells from healthy donors, Susac syndrome patients and multiple sclerosis patients were profiled by high-throughput TCR beta sequencing. Susac syndrome patients met recently defined diagnostic criteria for definite or probable disease. Bulk CD8+ and CD4+ T cells were purified by magnetic negative isolation, while CD8+ TEMRA cells were enriched using FACS. Blood was drawn into EDTA tubes, processed within 24 hours, and PBMCs were isolated by density gradient centrifugation. PBMCs intended for TCR sequencing were cryopreserved in liquid nitrogen and thawed later in a water bath at 37 degrees C. The sorted or isolated CD4+, CD8+ and CD8+ TEMRA cells had a purity of 90% or higher. RNA was extracted using the RNeasy kit, and roughly 0.5 to 1 ug of the RNA was reverse transcribed with random hexamers. TCR beta CDR3 regions were amplified with the immunoSEQ multiplex PCR assay covering 54 Vbeta and 13 Jbeta segments. Bias from PCR amplification was corrected by using a synthetic template baseline for primer optimization and for computational correction. Per the original workflow: Reads were annotated to V, D and J genes according to IMGT and were analyzed with immunoSEQ Analyzer, with only productive sequences retained. Clonality was calculated as one minus the Shannon entropy normalized by log2 of the number of productive unique sequences. Public and private clones were assessed among the 100 most prevalent clones of each patient and control. Clones were defined as Susac-specific when absent from the healthy and MS cohorts, from some 1,100 published viral clones and from other ImmuneACCESS disease sequences. TCRdb's own reprocessing of the public reads used fastp at Q25 and MiXCR and kept productive beta chains. Rows with a matching CDR3 protein are joined into one entry that keeps the most common DNA and genes. TCRdb, rather than the study authors, made the V and J calls. The sample has 160,000 or so distinct CDR3 sequences on record, 94% of them singletons. Roughly 0.11% of the sample rests with the top ten.

The sequence was obtained from a human donor with Susac syndrome. The sequenced sample was CD4+ T cells from PBMCs.

The encoded CDR3 is CASSPTGASQHF. The DNA sequence is as follows: TGTGCCAGCAGCCCGACAGGGGCGTCCCAGCATTTT. The V and J segments used are TRBV7-2 and TRBJ1-5, with 8 junctional bases fitting TRBD1. The V end gives up 5 bases and the J end 11 bases, leaving 5 bases in the junction not matched to a gene. Per the germline V gene, SGHTA is the CDR1 and FQGNSA is the CDR2. The CDR3, cysteine through phenylalanine, is 12 amino acids long. The sequence is cut down to CDR3 DNA, 36 bases in frame from base 1.